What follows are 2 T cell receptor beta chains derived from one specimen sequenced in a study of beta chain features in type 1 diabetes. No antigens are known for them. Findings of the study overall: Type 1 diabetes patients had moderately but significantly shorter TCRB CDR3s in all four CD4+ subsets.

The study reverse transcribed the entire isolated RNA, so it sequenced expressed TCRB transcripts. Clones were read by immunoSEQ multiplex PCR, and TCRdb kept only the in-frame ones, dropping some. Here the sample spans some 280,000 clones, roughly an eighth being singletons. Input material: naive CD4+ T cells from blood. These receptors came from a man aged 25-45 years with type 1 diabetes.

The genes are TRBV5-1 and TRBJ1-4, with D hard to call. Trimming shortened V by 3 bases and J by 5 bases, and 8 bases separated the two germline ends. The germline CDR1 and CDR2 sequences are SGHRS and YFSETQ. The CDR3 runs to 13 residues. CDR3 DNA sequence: TGCGCCAGCAGCTCCCGGGAGAATGAAAAACTGTTTTTT. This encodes CASSSRENEKLFF.

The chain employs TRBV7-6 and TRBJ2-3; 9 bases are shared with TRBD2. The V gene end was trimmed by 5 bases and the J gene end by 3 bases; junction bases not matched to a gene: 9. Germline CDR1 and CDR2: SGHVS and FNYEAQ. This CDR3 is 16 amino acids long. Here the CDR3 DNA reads TGTGCCAGCAGCCCCTTAGCGGGAGTACTGACAGATACGCAGTATTTT. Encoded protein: CASSPLAGVLTDTQYF.